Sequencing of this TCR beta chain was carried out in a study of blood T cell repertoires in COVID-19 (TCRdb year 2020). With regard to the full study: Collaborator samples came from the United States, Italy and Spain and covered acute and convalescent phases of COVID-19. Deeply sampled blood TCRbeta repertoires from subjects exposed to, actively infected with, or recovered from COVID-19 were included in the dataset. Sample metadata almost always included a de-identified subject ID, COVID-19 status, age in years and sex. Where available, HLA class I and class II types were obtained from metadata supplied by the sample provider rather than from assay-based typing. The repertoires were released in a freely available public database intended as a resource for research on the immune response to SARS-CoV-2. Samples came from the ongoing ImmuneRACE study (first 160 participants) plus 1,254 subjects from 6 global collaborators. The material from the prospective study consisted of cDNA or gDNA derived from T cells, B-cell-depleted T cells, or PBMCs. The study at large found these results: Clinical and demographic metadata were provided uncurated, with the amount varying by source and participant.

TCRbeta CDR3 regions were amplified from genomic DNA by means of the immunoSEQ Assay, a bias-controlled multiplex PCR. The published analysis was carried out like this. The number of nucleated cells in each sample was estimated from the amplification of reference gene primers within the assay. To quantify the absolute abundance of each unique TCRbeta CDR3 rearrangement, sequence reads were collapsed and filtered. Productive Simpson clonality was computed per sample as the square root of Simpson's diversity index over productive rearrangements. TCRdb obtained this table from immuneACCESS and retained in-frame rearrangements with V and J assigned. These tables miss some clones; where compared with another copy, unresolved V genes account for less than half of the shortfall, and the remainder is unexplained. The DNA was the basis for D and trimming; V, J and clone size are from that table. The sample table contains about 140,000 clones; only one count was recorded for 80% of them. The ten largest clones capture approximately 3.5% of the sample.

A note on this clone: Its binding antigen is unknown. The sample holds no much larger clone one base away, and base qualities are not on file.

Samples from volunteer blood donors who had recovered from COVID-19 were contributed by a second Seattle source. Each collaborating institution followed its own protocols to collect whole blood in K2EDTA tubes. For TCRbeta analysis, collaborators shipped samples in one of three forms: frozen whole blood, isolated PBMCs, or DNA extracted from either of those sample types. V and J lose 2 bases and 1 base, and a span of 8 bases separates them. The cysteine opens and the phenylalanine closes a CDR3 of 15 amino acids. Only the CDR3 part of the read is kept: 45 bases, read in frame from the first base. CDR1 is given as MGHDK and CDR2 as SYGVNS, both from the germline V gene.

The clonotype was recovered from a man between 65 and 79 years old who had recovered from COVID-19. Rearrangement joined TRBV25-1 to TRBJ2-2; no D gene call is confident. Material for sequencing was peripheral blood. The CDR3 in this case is CASSEGALNTGELFF. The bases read TGTGCCAGCAGTGAAGGTGCGCTGAACACCGGGGAGCTGTTTTTT. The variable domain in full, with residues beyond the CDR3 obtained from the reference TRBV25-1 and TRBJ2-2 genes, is EADIYQTPRYLVIGTGKKITLECSQTMGHDKMYWYQQDPGMELHLIHYSYGVNSTEKGDLSSESTVSRIRTEHFPLTLESARPSHTSQYLCASSEGALNTGELFFGEGSRLTVL.